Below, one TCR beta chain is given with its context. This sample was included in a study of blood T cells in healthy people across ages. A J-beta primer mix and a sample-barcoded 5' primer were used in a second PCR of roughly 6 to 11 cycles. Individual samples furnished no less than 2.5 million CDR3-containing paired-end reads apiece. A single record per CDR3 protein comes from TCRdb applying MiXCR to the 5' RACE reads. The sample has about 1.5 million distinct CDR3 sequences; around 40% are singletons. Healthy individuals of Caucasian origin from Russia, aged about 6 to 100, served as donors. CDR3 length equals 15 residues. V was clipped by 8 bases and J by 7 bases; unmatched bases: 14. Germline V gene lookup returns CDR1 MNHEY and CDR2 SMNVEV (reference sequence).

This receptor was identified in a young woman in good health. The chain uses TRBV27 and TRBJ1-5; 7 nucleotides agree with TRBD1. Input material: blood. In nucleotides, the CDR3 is TGTGCCAGCCGAGGGACAGACCAGTTCGAACAGCCCCAGCATTTT. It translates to CASRGTDQFEQPQHF.